Following are 17 T cell receptor beta chains from one sample sequenced in a study of cytomegalovirus exposure and HLA in healthy donors. PCR primers comprised 60 Vbeta and 13 Jbeta primers. The data were produced by immunoSEQ multiplex PCR, yet TCRdb's version contains in-frame clones alone and is incomplete. This sample yields about 150,000 clones, of which approximately 80% are seen a single time; approximately 6.3% belongs to the top ten. Material: PBMCs. Receptor source: a woman in her fifties or sixties in good health and CMV-seropositive.

This chain connects TRBV13 to TRBJ2-5; 10 nucleotides match TRBD2. With 5 bases clipped from V and 0 bases from J, the junction kept 12 bases outside the gene matches. The CDR3 extends over 18 amino acids. CDR1 is PRHDT and CDR2 is FYEKMQ in the germline V gene (reference sequence). CDR3: CASSTPTSGDNNQETQYF. In DNA, the CDR3 is TGTGCCAGCAGCACCCCTACTAGCGGGGATAATAACCAAGAGACCCAGTACTTC.

V usage is TRBV9 and J usage is TRBJ1-1; TRBD1 agrees at 7 bases. V lost 3 bases to trimming and J lost 0 bases; unmatched junction nucleotides: 5. From germline, CDR1 is SGDLS and CDR2 YYNGEE. CDR3 length: 15 amino acids. CDR3 DNA sequence: TGTGCCAGCAGCGAGGGGGCAGAAATGAACACTGAAGCTTTCTTT. This codes for CASSEGAEMNTEAFF.

This chain uses TRBV5-6 with TRBJ2-7, with 15 positions matching TRBD2. The CDR3 runs 16 residues. Trimming removed 3 bases from V and 5 bases from J; junction bases left unmatched: 6. CDR1 is SGHDT, CDR2 YYEEEE, per germline. The CDR3 DNA follows: TGTGCCAGCAGCTCGTGGACTAGCGGGGGGGCGAACGAGCAGTACTTC. It encodes CASSSWTSGGANEQYF.

This clone was counted between two and nine times. The chain combines TRBV10-3 with TRBJ2-3; 9 bases are a match to TRBD2. CDR1 is ENHRY, CDR2 SYGVKD, per germline. The CDR3 runs to 18 residues. J was trimmed by 3 bases and V by 0 bases; bases with no gene match: 10. CDR3 residues: CAISESLLRGGPTDTQYF. CDR3 sequence (DNA): TGTGCCATCAGTGAGTCGTTGCTGCGGGGGGGCCCTACAGATACGCAGTATTTT.

This clone was counted a few times. The CDR3 DNA reads TGCGCCAGCAGCTTGGCCCGGTCTAGCGGGGGGACCCGCACAGATACGCAGTATTTT. It codes for CASSLARSSGGTRTDTQYF. The genes are TRBV5-1 and TRBJ2-3, with TRBD2 matching 11 bases. The CDR3 contains 19 residues. CDR1 SGHRS and CDR2 YFSETQ come from the germline V gene. The ends lost 0 bases at V and 1 base at J; junction bases unmatched: 10.

The chain recombines TRBV9 with TRBJ2-1, with D perhaps TRBD2 (6 bases). V lost 0 bases and J lost 9, with 16 bases in between. In germline, CDR1 is SGDLS, CDR2 YYNGEE. This CDR3 has 15 residues. The CDR3 DNA follows: TGTGCCAGCAGCGTAGGGCGGGGTTACAAGAGTGAGCAGTTCTTC. The encoded protein is CASSVGRGYKSEQFF.

This chain uses TRBV19 with TRBJ1-5; possibly TRBD1 for D (5 bases). The germline gives CDR1 LNHDA, CDR2 SQIVND (reference sequence). The CDR3 loop spans 16 amino acids. With 5 bases removed from V and 5 bases from J, the gap between germline ends came to 19 bases. The CDR3 sequence is CASSPPPTGADQPQHF. Written as DNA, the CDR3 is TGTGCCAGTAGTCCCCCGCCCACAGGCGCCGATCAGCCCCAGCATTTT.

This clone was recorded only once. V and J are TRBV4-3 and TRBJ2-1, with 9 bases that match TRBD2. V was pared by 3 bases and J by 6 bases, with 12 bases of the junction left unmatched. Germline values: CDR1 LGHNA, CDR2 YSLEER. The CDR3 loop spans 17 amino acids. The chain's CDR3 is CASSQDQLGAGGNEQFF. Here the CDR3 DNA reads TGCGCCAGCAGCCAGGACCAACTCGGAGCGGGGGGCAATGAGCAGTTCTTC.

V and J are TRBV9 and TRBJ2-2, with D possibly being TRBD2 (6 bases). Trimming shortened V by 2 bases and J by 5 bases, and 16 bases separated the two germline ends. This CDR3 region has 16 residues. Germline V gives CDR1 SGDLS, CDR2 YYNGEE. CDR3 DNA: TGTGCCAGCAGCGTTACCGGGACTTGGGGTACCGGGGAGCTGTTTTTT. It translates to CASSVTGTWGTGELFF.

A few counts support this clone. V and J are TRBV7-9 and TRBJ2-2; 10 bases are a match to TRBD2. Germline CDR1 reads SEHNR; CDR2 reads FQNEAQ (reference sequence). Germline trimming cut 4 bases from V and 2 bases from J; bases unmatched to any gene: 4. This CDR3 is built from 16 residues. The CDR3 spells CASSSRTSGNTGELFF. In nucleotides, the CDR3 is TGTGCCAGCAGCTCTCGGACTAGCGGAAACACCGGGGAGCTGTTTTTT.

In the case of this clone: A read error may account for a junction end that differs from germline. This chain links TRBV27 with TRBJ1-1; D unresolved. The length of the CDR3 is 11 residues. CDR1 is MNHEY and CDR2 is SMNVEV in the germline V gene (reference sequence). The CDR3 protein is CASGLRAEAFF. CDR3 nucleotides: TGTGCCAGCGGTTTGAGAGCTGAAGCTTTCTTT.

The rearrangement uses TRBV6-1 and TRBJ2-1; 8 positions match TRBD2. The germline V gene has CDR1 MNHNS and CDR2 SASEGT. The CDR3 runs 15 residues. J gave up 6 bases and V 5 bases, and 9 bases lay outside the gene matches. CDR3 in amino acids: CASSSQRGLFNEQFF. In nucleotides, the CDR3 is TGTGCCAGCAGTTCCCAGCGGGGGCTCTTCAATGAGCAGTTCTTC.

The rearrangement links TRBV11-3 to TRBJ2-1, with D possibly being TRBD2 (5 bases). Per germline, CDR1 SGHNT and CDR2 YENEEA. The CDR3 has 15 amino acids. V lost 5 bases and J lost 2, with 13 bases in between. CDR3 protein: CASSPGGDTYNEQFF. The CDR3 coding sequence is TGTGCCAGCAGCCCCGGAGGTGATACCTACAATGAGCAGTTCTTC.

V and J are TRBV13 and TRBJ1-1; 7 bases line up with TRBD1. The V segment lost 5 bases and the J segment 1 base; nucleotides outside the gene matches: 4. This CDR3 contains 14 residues. CDR1 is PRHDT and CDR2 is FYEKMQ in the germline V gene (reference sequence). The CDR3 nucleotides read TGTGCCAGCAGCCTGCAGGGGGGGAACACTGAAGCTTTCTTT. Protein: CASSLQGGNTEAFF.

The chain joins TRBV7-2 to TRBJ1-2, with 7 positions matching TRBD1. CDR3 length equals 18 residues. V lost 6 bases to trimming and J lost 4 bases; unmatched junction nucleotides: 20. CDR1 and CDR2 from the germline V gene are SGHTA and FQGNSA. The CDR3 is CASSHGGTARMSLYGYTF. Written as DNA, the CDR3 is TGTGCCAGCAGTCACGGTGGGACAGCCAGGATGTCTCTCTATGGCTACACCTTC.

As to this clone: Its ends do not fully match the called genes, so a read error is possible. The sample has other DNA sequences that encode this CDR3 too. J is TRBJ2-5 and V is TRBV7-7, with D possibly TRBD2 on 6 matching bases. CDR3 length: 14 amino acids. Germline CDR1 SSHAT, CDR2 FNYEAQ (reference sequence). CDR3 coding DNA: TGTGCTAGCAGCTTATCCCAACTAGCTGAGACCCAGTACTTC. Translation gives CASSLSQLAETQYF.

The rearrangement links TRBV11-2 to TRBJ2-6, with D perhaps matching TRBD2 (5 bases). Germline V gene data show CDR1 as SGHAT and CDR2 as FQNNGV. V lost 4 bases to trimming and J lost 7 bases, with 14 bases between them. The CDR3 has 15 residues. The CDR3 DNA follows: TGTGCCAGCAGCTCCGCAGGCGGGCGTGCCAACGTCCTGACTTTC. Protein product: CASSSAGGRANVLTF.